These 5 T cell receptor beta chains came from one sample sequenced in a study of T-cell reconstitution after alpha-beta-depleted transplantation in children. Researchers prepared the TCRbeta library using unique molecular identifiers, the study reports. MiXCR, run by TCRdb on the PCR reads, gives a single entry per CDR3 protein. The data contain more than 150,000 distinct CDR3 sequences, less than 15% of them singletons. Here the sequenced sample was PBMCs from the stem cell graft donor, taken from the stem cell graft. The receptors were gathered from a human donor who donated a stem cell graft to a child with acute lymphoblastic leukemia.

This clonotype was counted ten times or more. The chain has TRBV7-9 and TRBJ2-1, with a weak D call TRBD2 (5 bases). The CDR3 runs to 11 residues. CDR1 and CDR2 (germline): SEHNR, FQNEAQ (reference sequence). The V end lost 7 bases, the J end lost 6 bases, and 7 bases lay between the germline ends. CDR3 in amino acids: CASMAGNEQFF. In DNA form, the CDR3 reads TGTGCCAGCATGGCGGGCAATGAGCAGTTCTTC.

This clonotype was counted a few times. This chain connects TRBV11-3 to TRBJ1-6, with a tentative D call TRBD1 (6 bases). Germline CDR1 is SGHNT and CDR2 is YENEEA. The length of the CDR3 is 14 residues. V shed 5 bases and J shed 7 bases, with 12 bases lying between them. The CDR3 is CASSEGHTNSPLHF. CDR3 bases: TGTGCCAGCAGCGAGGGACACACCAATTCACCCCTCCACTTT.

On this clonotype itself: Since a much larger clone is just one base distant, this may be a read error. This rearrangement joins TRBV7-8 to TRBJ2-7; 8 bases line up with TRBD1. The germline V gene has CDR1 SGHVS and CDR2 FQNEAQ. This CDR3 comprises 14 residues. With 7 bases clipped from V and 7 bases from J, the junction kept 12 bases outside the gene matches. The CDR3 DNA reads TGTGCCAGCACACCGGGACAGGTGGCGCTGGAGCAGTACTTC. This sequence encodes CASTPGQVALEQYF.

For this clonotype: Possible read error: a much larger clone is one base away. The V gene is TRBV20-1, the J gene TRBJ2-3; 8 bases are a match to TRBD2. The CDR3 length is 14 residues. Germline-derived CDR1 and CDR2 are DFQATT and SNEGSKA (reference sequence). The CDR3 region is CSPRVAGGRDTQYF. The CDR3 DNA reads TGCAGTCCTAGAGTGGCGGGAGGTAGAGATACGCAGTATTTT.

With respect to this clonotype: This may arise from a read error, as a much more abundant clone is one base away. This chain links TRBV6-1 with TRBJ2-2; D is undetermined. The CDR3 has 13 residues. V lost 7 bases and J lost 10, with 16 bases in between. Per germline, CDR1 MNHNS and CDR2 SASEGT. Written as DNA, the CDR3 is TGTGCCAGCACCCACCCGCTCAGTGAGGAGCTGTTTTTT. Translated: CASTHPLSEELFF.